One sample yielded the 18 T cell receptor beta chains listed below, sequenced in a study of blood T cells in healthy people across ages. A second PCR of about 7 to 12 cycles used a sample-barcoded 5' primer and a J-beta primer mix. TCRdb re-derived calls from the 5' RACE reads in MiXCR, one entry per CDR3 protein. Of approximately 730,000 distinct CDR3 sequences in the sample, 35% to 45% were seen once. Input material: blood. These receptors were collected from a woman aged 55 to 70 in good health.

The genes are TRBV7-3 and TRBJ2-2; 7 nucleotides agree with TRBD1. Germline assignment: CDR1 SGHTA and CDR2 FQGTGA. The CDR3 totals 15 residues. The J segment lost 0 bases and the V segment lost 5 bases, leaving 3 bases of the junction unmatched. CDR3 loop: CASSPGQTNTGELFF. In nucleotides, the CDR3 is TGTGCCAGCAGCCCGGGACAGACGAACACCGGGGAGCTGTTTTTT.

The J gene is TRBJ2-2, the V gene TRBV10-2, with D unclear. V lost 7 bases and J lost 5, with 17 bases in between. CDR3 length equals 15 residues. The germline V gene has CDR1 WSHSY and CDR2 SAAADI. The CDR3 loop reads CASTWVVEETGELFF. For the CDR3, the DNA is TGCGCCAGCACTTGGGTTGTTGAGGAAACCGGGGAGCTGTTTTTT.

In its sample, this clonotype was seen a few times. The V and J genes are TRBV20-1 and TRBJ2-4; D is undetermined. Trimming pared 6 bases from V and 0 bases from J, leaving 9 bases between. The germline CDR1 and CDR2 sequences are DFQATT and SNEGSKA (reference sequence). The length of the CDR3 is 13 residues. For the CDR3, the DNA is TGCAGTGCCTGGGGATTAGCCAAAAACATTCAGTACTTC. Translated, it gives CSAWGLAKNIQYF.

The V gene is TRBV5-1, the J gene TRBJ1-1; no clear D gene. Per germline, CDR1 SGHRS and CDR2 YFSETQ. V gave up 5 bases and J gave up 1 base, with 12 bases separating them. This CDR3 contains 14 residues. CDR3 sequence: CASRIRPENTEAFF. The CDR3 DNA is TGCGCCAGCAGAATCAGGCCGGAGAACACTGAAGCTTTCTTT.

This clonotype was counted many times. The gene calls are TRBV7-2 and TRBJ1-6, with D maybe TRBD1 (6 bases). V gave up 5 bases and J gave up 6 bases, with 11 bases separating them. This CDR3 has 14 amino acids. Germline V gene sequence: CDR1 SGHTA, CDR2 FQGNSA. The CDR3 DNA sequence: TGTGCCAGCAGCCCTCAGGGGCCTAATTCACCCCTCCACTTT. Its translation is CASSPQGPNSPLHF. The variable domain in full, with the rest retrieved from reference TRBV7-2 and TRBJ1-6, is GAGVSQSPSNKVTEKGKDVELRCDPISGHTALYWYRQSLGQGLEFLIYFQGNSAPDKSGLPSDRFSAERTGGSVSTLTIQRTQQEDSAVYLCASSPQGPNSPLHFGNGTRLTVT.

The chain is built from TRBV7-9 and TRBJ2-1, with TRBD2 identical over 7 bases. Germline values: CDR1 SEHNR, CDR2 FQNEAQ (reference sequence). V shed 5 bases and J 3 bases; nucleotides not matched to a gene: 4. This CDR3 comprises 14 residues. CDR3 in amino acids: CASSVGTIYNEQFF. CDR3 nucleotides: TGTGCCAGCAGCGTCGGGACTATCTACAATGAGCAGTTCTTC.

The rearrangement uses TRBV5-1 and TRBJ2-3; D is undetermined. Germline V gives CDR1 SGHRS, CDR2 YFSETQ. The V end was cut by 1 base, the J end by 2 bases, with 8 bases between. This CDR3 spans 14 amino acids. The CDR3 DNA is TGCGCCAGCAGCTTGAAACAGTCCACAGATACGCAGTATTTT. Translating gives CASSLKQSTDTQYF.

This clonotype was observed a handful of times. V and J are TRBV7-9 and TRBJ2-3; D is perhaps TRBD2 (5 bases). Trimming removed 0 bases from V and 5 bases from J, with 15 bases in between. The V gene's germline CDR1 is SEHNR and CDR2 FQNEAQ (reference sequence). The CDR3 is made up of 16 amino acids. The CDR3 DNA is TGTGCCAGCAGCTTAGCTAGCGTAGGGTGGGGAGATACGCAGTATTTT. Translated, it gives CASSLASVGWGDTQYF. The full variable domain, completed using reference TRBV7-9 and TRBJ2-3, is DTGVSQNPRHKITKRGQNVTFRCDPISEHNRLYWYRQTLGQGPEFLTYFQNEAQLEKSRLLSDRFSAERPKGSFSTLEIQRTEQGDSAMYLCASSLASVGWGDTQYFGPGTRLTVL.

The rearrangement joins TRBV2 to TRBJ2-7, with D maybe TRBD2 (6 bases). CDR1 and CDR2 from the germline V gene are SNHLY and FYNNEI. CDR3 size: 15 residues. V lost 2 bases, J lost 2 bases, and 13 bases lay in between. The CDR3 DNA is TGTGCCAGCAGTGAACGGGACGGAGGGACCTACGAGCAGTACTTC. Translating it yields CASSERDGGTYEQYF.

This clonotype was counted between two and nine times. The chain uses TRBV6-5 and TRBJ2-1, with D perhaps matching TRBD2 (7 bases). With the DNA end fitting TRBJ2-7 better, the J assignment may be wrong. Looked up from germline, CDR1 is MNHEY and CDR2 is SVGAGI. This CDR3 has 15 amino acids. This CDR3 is CASSYSGGPYNEQYF. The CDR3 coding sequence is TGTGCCAGCAGTTACTCGGGGGGGCCCTACAATGAGCAGTACTTC.

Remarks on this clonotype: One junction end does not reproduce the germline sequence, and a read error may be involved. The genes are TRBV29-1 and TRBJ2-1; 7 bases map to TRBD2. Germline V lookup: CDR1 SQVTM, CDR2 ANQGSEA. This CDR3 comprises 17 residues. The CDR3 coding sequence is TGCAGCGTTGAGGCCCCGGGGAGGGCTATCTCCTGCAATGAGCAGTTCTTC. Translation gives CSVEAPGRAISCNEQFF.

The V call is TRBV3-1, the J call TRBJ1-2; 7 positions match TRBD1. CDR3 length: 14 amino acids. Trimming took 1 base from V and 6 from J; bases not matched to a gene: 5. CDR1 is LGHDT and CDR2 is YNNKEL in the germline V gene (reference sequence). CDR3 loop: CASSQGGQSHGYTF. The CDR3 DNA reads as TGTGCCAGCAGCCAAGGGGGACAGAGCCATGGCTACACCTTC.

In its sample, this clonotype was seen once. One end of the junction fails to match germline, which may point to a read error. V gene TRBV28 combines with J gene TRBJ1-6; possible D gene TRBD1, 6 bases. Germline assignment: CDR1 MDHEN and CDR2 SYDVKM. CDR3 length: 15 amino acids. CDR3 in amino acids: CASSFGTGQNSPPHF. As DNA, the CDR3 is TGTGCCAGCAGTTTTGGAACAGGGCAAAATTCACCCCCCCACTTT.

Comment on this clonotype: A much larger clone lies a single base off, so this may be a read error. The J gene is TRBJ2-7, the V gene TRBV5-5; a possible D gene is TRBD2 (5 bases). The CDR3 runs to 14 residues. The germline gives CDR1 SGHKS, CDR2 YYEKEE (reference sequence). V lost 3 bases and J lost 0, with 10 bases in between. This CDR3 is CASSSVLVSYEQYF. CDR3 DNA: TGTGCCAGCAGCTCAGTACTAGTCTCCTACGAGCAGTACTTC.

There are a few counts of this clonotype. The CDR3 bases are TGCAGTGCTAACCCACAGGGGATGAACACTGAAGCTTTCTTT. Translating gives CSANPQGMNTEAFF. The chain carries TRBV20-1 and TRBJ1-1; 7 bases agree with TRBD1. CDR3 length: 14 residues. J was trimmed by 0 bases and V by 4 bases; bases with no gene match: 5. CDR1 is DFQATT, CDR2 SNEGSKA, per germline (reference sequence).

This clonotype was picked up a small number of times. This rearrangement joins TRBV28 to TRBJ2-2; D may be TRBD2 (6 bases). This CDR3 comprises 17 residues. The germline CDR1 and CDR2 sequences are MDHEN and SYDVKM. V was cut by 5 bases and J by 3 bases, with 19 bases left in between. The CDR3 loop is CASSLPRGIKDTGELFF. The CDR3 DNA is TGTGCCAGCAGTCTCCCTCGGGGGATCAAGGACACCGGGGAGCTGTTTTTT.

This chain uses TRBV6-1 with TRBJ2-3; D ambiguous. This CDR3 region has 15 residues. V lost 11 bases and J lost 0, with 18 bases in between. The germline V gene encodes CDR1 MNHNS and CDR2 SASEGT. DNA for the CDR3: TGTGCCGCACCCTTCCGGGCCTCTAGCACAGATACGCAGTATTTT. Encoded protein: CAAPFRASSTDTQYF.

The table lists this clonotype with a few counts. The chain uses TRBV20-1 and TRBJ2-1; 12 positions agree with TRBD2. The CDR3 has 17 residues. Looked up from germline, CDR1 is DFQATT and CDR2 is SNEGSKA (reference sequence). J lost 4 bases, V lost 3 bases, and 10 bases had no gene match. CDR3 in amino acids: CSARLGLAGRVYNEQFF. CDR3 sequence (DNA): TGCAGTGCTAGGCTAGGACTAGCGGGAAGGGTGTACAATGAGCAGTTCTTC.